Listed here are 27 T cell receptor beta chains from one sample, sequenced in a study of cytomegalovirus exposure and HLA in healthy donors (TCRdb year 2017). Library method: the immunoSEQ multiplex PCR assay. A mixture of 60 forward primers for TCR Vbeta segments and 13 reverse primers for TCR Jbeta segments was used in the multiplex PCR. TCRdb provides this immuneACCESS table in a form limited to in-frame rearrangements. Some clones are lacking; in checked studies, under half of them reflect an unresolved V gene, and why the rest are absent is not known. The table kept for this sample lists 200,000 to 250,000 clones. Approximately 1% of the sample goes to the ten largest clones. Sequenced: PBMCs. The receptors originated from a woman aged 25 to 39 in good health and CMV-seropositive.

The chain combines TRBV6-4 with TRBJ2-3; a weak D match, TRBD1 (5 bases). In germline, CDR1 is MRHNA, CDR2 SNTAGT. The CDR3 is 17 amino acids. Trimming removed 3 bases at V and 0 bases at J, with 16 bases between. The CDR3 DNA reads TGTGCCAGCAGTGAGGGCGACAGTCACTCTAGCACAGATACGCAGTATTTT. It encodes CASSEGDSHSSTDTQYF.

The chain links TRBV25-1 to TRBJ2-7; perhaps TRBD1 as D (5 bases). The CDR3 runs to 13 residues. Germline V CDR1 and CDR2: MGHDK, SYGVNS. The V end was cut by 2 bases, the J end by 3 bases, with 8 bases between. The DNA for the CDR3 is TGTGCCAGCAGTGAAGGTAGGGGCTACGAGCAGTACTTC. This codes for CASSEGRGYEQYF.

V is TRBV2 and J is TRBJ2-5; D unclear. CDR1 and CDR2 from the germline V gene are SNHLY and FYNNEI. Deletions cut 2 bases from V and 3 bases from J, with 10 bases between. This CDR3 is 14 amino acids long. The CDR3 DNA follows: TGTGCCAGCAGTGAATTAACACGTAAAGAGACCCAGTACTTC. Amino acids: CASSELTRKETQYF.

The chain carries TRBV28 and TRBJ1-4; unclear D gene. The V and J ends lost 8 bases and 7 bases respectively, with 17 bases between them. Germline V CDR1 and CDR2: MDHEN, SYDVKM. The CDR3 is 14 amino acids. In DNA, the CDR3 is TGTGCCAGCTCTCGTCCTCAACGAGGTGAAAAACTGTTTTTT. Translation: CASSRPQRGEKLFF.

The chain carries TRBV6-4 and TRBJ2-6; a possible D gene is TRBD1 (8 bases). The CDR3 is made up of 19 amino acids. Germline CDR1 reads MRHNA; CDR2 reads SNTAGT. Trimming took 0 bases from V and 0 from J, leaving 15 bases between them. CDR3 coding DNA: TGTGCCAGCAGTGACTCGATACAGGGGGGGTACTCTGGGGCCAACGTCCTGACTTTC. Protein: CASSDSIQGGYSGANVLTF.

V usage is TRBV6-1 and J usage is TRBJ2-1; weak D call: TRBD2 (5 bases). V lost 0 bases and J 0 bases, leaving 15 bases between the germline ends. CDR3 size: 18 residues. Per germline, CDR1 MNHNS and CDR2 SASEGT. This CDR3 is CASSEAPISVSSYNEQFF. In DNA, the CDR3 is TGTGCCAGCAGTGAAGCCCCTATTAGCGTTAGCTCCTACAATGAGCAGTTCTTC.

V usage is TRBV6-6 and J usage is TRBJ2-5, with TRBD1 as a possible D gene (6 bases). The end of the DNA aligns better with TRBJ2-7, so the J call may be wrong. The germline CDR1 and CDR2 sequences are MNHNY and SVGAGI (reference sequence). The CDR3 totals 13 residues. The CDR3 DNA is TGTGCCAGCAACCAGGACAGTAGTTACGAGCAGTACTTC. Protein: CASNQDSSYEQYF.

This chain links TRBV6-6 with TRBJ1-1, with D perhaps matching TRBD1 (5 bases). V was trimmed by 2 bases and J by 11 bases, leaving 21 bases between them. Germline lookup yields CDR1 MNHNY and CDR2 SVGAGI (reference sequence). The CDR3 length is 15 residues. CDR3 amino acids: CASSYPPLDSSVAFF. For the CDR3, the DNA is TGTGCCAGCAGTTACCCGCCCCTCGACAGCAGTGTCGCTTTCTTT.

This sequence joins TRBV18 and TRBJ1-6; D is possibly TRBD1 (5 bases). The CDR3 runs 15 residues. Germline lookup yields CDR1 KGHSH and CDR2 LQKENI. V was pared by 3 bases and J by 7 bases, with 13 bases between. In nucleotides, the CDR3 is TGTGCCAGCTCACCGGGGCCACCTGGGAATTCACCCCTCCACTTT. This gives the protein CASSPGPPGNSPLHF.

CDR3 residues: CASSVSLSSGETQYF. The CDR3 DNA reads as TGTGCCAGCAGCGTGAGCCTATCTAGCGGAGAGACCCAGTACTTC. The rearrangement joins TRBV9 to TRBJ2-5; 7 bases align to TRBD2. From germline, CDR1 is SGDLS and CDR2 YYNGEE. V lost 2 bases to trimming and J lost 4 bases; unmatched junction nucleotides: 8. The CDR3 is 15 residues long.

The chain employs TRBV5-4 and TRBJ2-7; no clear D gene. Trimming pared 2 bases from V and 0 bases from J, leaving 12 bases between. Germline CDR1 reads SGHNT; CDR2 reads YYREEE (reference sequence). This CDR3 has 15 amino acids. CDR3 nucleotide sequence: TGTGCCAGCAGCTTCTCGACATACGCCTCCTACGAGCAGTACTTC. It translates to CASSFSTYASYEQYF.

The V and J genes are TRBV2 and TRBJ1-1; the D is unclear. Trimming left V 5 bases short and J 0 bases short, with 10 bases between. There are 14 residues in the CDR3. Germline V gives CDR1 SNHLY, CDR2 FYNNEI. The CDR3 nucleotides read TGTGCCAGCAGTCCCCAGGTCATGAACACTGAAGCTTTCTTT. This sequence encodes CASSPQVMNTEAFF.

The J gene is TRBJ1-2, the V gene TRBV27; maybe TRBD1 (6 bases). This CDR3 is 16 amino acids long. Germline CDR1 reads MNHEY; CDR2 reads SMNVEV (reference sequence). Trimming cost V 5 bases and J 1 base, with 17 bases left between them. The CDR3 sequence is CASSLGGGEVNYGYTF. The CDR3 DNA reads TGTGCCAGCAGTCTAGGGGGAGGGGAGGTTAACTATGGCTACACCTTC.

On this clone: Without the conserved terminal phenylalanine or tryptophan, this CDR3 likely stems from a read error. This chain links TRBV5-8 with TRBJ1-2, with 7 bases lining up with TRBD1. Germline V gene data show CDR1 as SGHTS and CDR2 as YDEGEE. This CDR3 has 14 residues. V lost 1 base, J lost 2 bases, and 2 bases stayed unmatched. The CDR3 loop is CASSLKGANYGYTL. CDR3 nucleotide sequence: TGTGCCAGCAGCTTGAAGGGGGCGAACTATGGCTACACCCTC.

The chain recombines TRBV4-3 with TRBJ2-7, with TRBD2 matching over 9 bases. CDR3 length: 16 amino acids. Germline lookup yields CDR1 LGHNA and CDR2 YSLEER. The V gene end was trimmed by 1 base and the J gene end by 3 bases; junction bases not matched to a gene: 7. DNA of the CDR3: TGCGCCAGCAGCCAAGGTATAGCGGGAGTCTACTACGAGCAGTACTTC. It translates to CASSQGIAGVYYEQYF.

The chain is built from TRBV27 and TRBJ1-5; the D is unclear. Germline lookup yields CDR1 MNHEY and CDR2 SMNVEV (reference sequence). Trimming pared 1 base from V and 5 bases from J, leaving 9 bases between. The CDR3 sequence is 14 residues long. The chain's CDR3 is CASSLWSGHQPQHF. In DNA form, the CDR3 reads TGTGCCAGCAGTTTATGGTCTGGCCATCAGCCCCAGCATTTT.

The rearrangement links TRBV13 to TRBJ1-4, with TRBD1 identical over 10 bases. CDR3 length equals 18 residues. The V and J ends lost 7 bases and 0 bases, in that order; junction bases with no gene match: 11. The germline V gene has CDR1 PRHDT and CDR2 FYEKMQ (reference sequence). In DNA form, the CDR3 reads TGTGCCAGCAAACGGACAGGACAGGGGGTTGCAACTAATGAAAAACTGTTTTTT. Translating gives CASKRTGQGVATNEKLFF.

CDR3: CASEDRGGYTEAFF. The CDR3 nucleotides read TGTGCCAGCGAAGACAGGGGTGGGTACACTGAAGCTTTCTTT. The rearrangement joins TRBV11-3 to TRBJ1-1; TRBD1 agrees at 8 bases. The CDR3 loop spans 14 amino acids. From germline, CDR1 is SGHNT and CDR2 YENEEA. With 8 bases clipped from V and 3 bases from J, the junction kept 8 bases outside the gene matches.

A remark on this clone: One end of the junction varies from germline; a read error may be responsible. The chain joins TRBV5-4 to TRBJ1-5; 9 bases are shared with TRBD1. Germline values: CDR1 SGHNT, CDR2 YYREEE (reference sequence). The CDR3 has 16 residues. The CDR3 nucleotides read TGTGCCAGCGGCTTGGGCGGGGGGACAGGGAATCAGCCCCAGCATTTT. Translated, it gives CASGLGGGTGNQPQHF. Full variable domain (rest looked up from reference TRBV5-4 and TRBJ1-5): ETGVTQSPTHLIKTRGQQVTLRCSSQSGHNTVSWYQQALGQGPQFIFQYYREEENGRGNFPPRFSGLQFPNYSSELNVNALELDDSALYLCASGLGGGTGNQPQHFGDGTRLSIL.

This rearrangement joins TRBV6-5 to TRBJ1-5, with D hard to call. The ends were cut back, 5 bases at V and 0 bases at J, with 11 bases in the middle. From germline, CDR1 is MNHEY and CDR2 SVGAGI. There are 15 residues in the CDR3. CDR3 protein: CASSTWADSNQPQHF. DNA for the CDR3: TGTGCCAGCAGTACCTGGGCAGATAGCAATCAGCCCCAGCATTTT.

As concerns this clone: An end of the junction does not agree with germline; a read error may underlie this. Other nucleotide sequences from this sample produce the same CDR3. V gene TRBV18 combines with J gene TRBJ2-3; 9 nucleotides agree with TRBD1. Germline CDR1 KGHSH, CDR2 LQKENI. This CDR3 contains 15 residues. CDR3 in amino acids: CASSPRTGDPDTQYF. CDR3 nucleotides: TGTGCCAGCTCCCCACGGACAGGGGACCCAGATACGCAGTATTTT.

The chain recombines TRBV6-5 with TRBJ1-2; D is possibly TRBD1 (5 bases). CDR3 length: 13 residues. Germline V CDR1 and CDR2: MNHEY, SVGAGI. Trimming pared 3 bases from V and 8 bases from J, leaving 13 bases between. The CDR3 loop is CASSYRQGIGYTF. The CDR3 DNA reads TGTGCCAGCAGTTATCGGCAGGGCATCGGCTACACCTTC.

This chain connects TRBV18 to TRBJ1-2; no reliable D call. The CDR3 length is 14 residues. Germline assignment: CDR1 KGHSH and CDR2 LQKENI. The V and J ends lost 2 bases and 4 bases respectively, with 11 bases between them. DNA for the CDR3: TGTGCCAGCTCACCATCCGGGGAAGGCTATGGCTACACCTTC. Its protein is CASSPSGEGYGYTF. Full variable domain (remainder filled in from reference TRBV18 and TRBJ1-2): NAGVMQNPRHLVRRRGQEARLRCSPMKGHSHVYWYRQLPEEGLKFMVYLQKENIIDESGMPKERFSAEFPKEGPSILRIQQVVRGDSAAYFCASSPSGEGYGYTFGSGTRLTVV.

The chain uses TRBV30 and TRBJ2-3; D may be TRBD1 (6 bases). This CDR3 comprises 13 residues. Trimming took 0 bases from V and 4 from J, leaving 8 bases between them. The germline CDR1 and CDR2 sequences are GTSNPN and SVGIG (reference sequence). CDR3 coding DNA: TGTGCCTGGAGTGTTGGGGGCTCAGATACGCAGTATTTT. Residues: CAWSVGGSDTQYF.

This chain uses TRBV10-3 with TRBJ2-5, with D unresolved. This CDR3 is built from 11 residues. Trimming left V 10 bases short and J 7 bases short, with 13 bases between. Germline V CDR1 and CDR2: ENHRY, SYGVKD. CDR3 DNA sequence: TGTGCCACCGCGAGCTCTGGGACCCAGTACTTC. Translating gives CATASSGTQYF.

The rearrangement joins TRBV10-1 to TRBJ2-3; 7 bases line up with TRBD1. From germline, CDR1 is WNHNN and CDR2 SYGVQD (reference sequence). V shed 5 bases and J 9 bases; nucleotides not matched to a gene: 8. The CDR3 length is 13 residues. The CDR3 region is CASSTDRTRTQYF. The CDR3 DNA sequence: TGCGCCAGCAGTACGGACAGGACGCGGACGCAGTATTTT.

This sequence joins TRBV4-1 and TRBJ1-1; the D gene is possibly TRBD1 (6 bases). This CDR3 region has 14 residues. Germline CDR1 and CDR2: MGHRA and YSYEKL. Trimming pared 4 bases from V and 2 bases from J, leaving 11 bases between. CDR3 loop: CASSPGTQNTEAFF. The DNA of the CDR3 is TGCGCCAGCAGCCCCGGGACACAAAACACTGAAGCTTTCTTT.